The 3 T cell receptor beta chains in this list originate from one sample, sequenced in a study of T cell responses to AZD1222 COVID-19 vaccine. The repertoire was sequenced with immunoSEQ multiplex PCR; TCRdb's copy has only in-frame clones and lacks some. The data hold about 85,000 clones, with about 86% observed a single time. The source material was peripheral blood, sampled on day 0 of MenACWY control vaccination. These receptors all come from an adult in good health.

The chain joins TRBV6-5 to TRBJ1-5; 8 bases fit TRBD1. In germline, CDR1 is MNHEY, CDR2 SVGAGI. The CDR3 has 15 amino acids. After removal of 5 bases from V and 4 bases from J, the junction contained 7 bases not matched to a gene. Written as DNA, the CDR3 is TGTGCCAGCAGTCCCCGGACAGGGCTAAATCAGCCCCAGCATTTT. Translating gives CASSPRTGLNQPQHF.

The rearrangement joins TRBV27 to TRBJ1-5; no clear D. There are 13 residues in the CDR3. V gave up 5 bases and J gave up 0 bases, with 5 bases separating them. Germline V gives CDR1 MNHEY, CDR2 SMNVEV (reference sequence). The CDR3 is CASSRYSNQPQHF. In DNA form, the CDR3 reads TGTGCCAGCAGTCGGTATAGCAATCAGCCCCAGCATTTT.

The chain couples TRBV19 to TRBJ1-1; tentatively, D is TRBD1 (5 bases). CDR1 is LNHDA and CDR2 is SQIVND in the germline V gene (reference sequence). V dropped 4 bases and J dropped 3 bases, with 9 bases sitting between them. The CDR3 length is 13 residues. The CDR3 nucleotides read TGTGCCAGTAGTACCGGGACCGACACTGAAGCTTTCTTT. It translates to CASSTGTDTEAFF.